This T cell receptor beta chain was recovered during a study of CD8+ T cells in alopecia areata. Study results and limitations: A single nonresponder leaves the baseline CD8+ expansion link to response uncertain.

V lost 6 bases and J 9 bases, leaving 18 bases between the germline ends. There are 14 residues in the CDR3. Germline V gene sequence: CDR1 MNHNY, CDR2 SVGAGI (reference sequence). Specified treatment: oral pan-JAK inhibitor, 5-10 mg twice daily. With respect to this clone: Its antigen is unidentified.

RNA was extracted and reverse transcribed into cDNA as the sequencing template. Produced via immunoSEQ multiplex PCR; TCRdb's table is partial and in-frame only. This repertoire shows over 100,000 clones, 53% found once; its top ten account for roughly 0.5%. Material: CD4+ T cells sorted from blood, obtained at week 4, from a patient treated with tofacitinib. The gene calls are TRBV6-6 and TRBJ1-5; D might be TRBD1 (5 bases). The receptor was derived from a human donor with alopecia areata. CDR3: CASRGGTGGGPQHF. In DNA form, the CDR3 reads TGTGCCAGCAGAGGAGGGACGGGCGGAGGGCCCCAGCATTTT.